This T cell receptor beta chain was identified in a study of T cell changes during pregnancy in multiple sclerosis. The data were produced by immunoSEQ multiplex PCR, yet TCRdb's version contains in-frame clones alone and is incomplete. Of 45,000 to 70,000 clones listed, approximately 92% are singletons. This CDR3 region has 14 residues. Trimming shortened V by 3 bases and J by 8 bases, and 13 bases separated the two germline ends. Germline V gene sequence: CDR1 LNHDA, CDR2 SQIVND (reference sequence). This sample comprised CD4+ T cells from peripheral blood mononuclear cells, obtained after pregnancy. The V and J genes are TRBV19 and TRBJ1-4; D gene uncertain. This clonotype was sampled from a female donor in good health, enrolled as a control in a pregnancy study. CDR3 coding DNA: TGTGCCAGTAGTATTGGGCTCCCTGTGGAAAAACTGTTTTTT. Translating gives CASSIGLPVEKLFF. Full variable domain (outside the CDR3, taken from reference TRBV19 and TRBJ1-4): DGGITQSPKYLFRKEGQNVTLSCEQNLNHDAMYWYRQDPGQGLRLIYYSQIVNDFQKGDIAEGYSVSREKKESFPLTVTSAQKNPTAFYLCASSIGLPVEKLFFGSGTQLSVL.